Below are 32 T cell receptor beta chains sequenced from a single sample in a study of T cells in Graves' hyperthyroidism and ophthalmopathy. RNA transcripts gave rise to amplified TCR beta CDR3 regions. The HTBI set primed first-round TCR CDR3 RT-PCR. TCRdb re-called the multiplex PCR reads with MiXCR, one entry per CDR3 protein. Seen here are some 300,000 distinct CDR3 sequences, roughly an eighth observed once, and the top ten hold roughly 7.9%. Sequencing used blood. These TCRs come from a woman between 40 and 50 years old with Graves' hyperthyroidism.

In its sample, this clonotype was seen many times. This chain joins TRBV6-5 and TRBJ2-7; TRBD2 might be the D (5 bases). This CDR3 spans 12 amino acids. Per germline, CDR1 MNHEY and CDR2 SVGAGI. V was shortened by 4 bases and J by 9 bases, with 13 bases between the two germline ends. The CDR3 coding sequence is TGTGCCAGCAGTTCTCGGGGTTCCTCGCAGTACTTC. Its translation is CASSSRGSSQYF.

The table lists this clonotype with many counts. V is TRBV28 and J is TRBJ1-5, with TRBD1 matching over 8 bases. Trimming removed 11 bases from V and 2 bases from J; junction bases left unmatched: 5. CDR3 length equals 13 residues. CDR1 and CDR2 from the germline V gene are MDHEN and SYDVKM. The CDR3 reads CAGGTGRNQPQHF. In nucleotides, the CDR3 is TGTGCCGGGGGGACAGGTCGCAATCAGCCCCAGCATTTT. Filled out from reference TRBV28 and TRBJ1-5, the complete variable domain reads DVKVTQSSRYLVKRTGEKVFLECVQDMDHENMFWYRQDPGLGLRLIYFSYDVKMKEKGDIPEGYSVSREKKERFSLILESASTNQTSMYLCAGGTGRNQPQHFGDGTRLSIL.

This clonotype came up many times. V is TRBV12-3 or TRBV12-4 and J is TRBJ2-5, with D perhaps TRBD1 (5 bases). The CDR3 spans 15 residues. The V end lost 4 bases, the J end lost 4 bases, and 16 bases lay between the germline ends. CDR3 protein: CASSSQTVGPETQYF. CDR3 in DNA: TGTGCCAGCAGTTCCCAGACAGTCGGCCCAGAGACCCAGTACTTC.

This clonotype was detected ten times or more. The CDR3 loop reads CAWGSGGEKLFF. In nucleotides, the CDR3 is TGTGCCTGGGGTTCCGGAGGAGAAAAACTGTTTTTT. The chain is built from TRBV30 and TRBJ1-4, with D unresolved. This CDR3 is built from 12 residues. V shed 5 bases and J shed 8 bases, with 12 bases lying between them. Germline V gene lookup returns CDR1 GTSNPN and CDR2 SVGIG (reference sequence).

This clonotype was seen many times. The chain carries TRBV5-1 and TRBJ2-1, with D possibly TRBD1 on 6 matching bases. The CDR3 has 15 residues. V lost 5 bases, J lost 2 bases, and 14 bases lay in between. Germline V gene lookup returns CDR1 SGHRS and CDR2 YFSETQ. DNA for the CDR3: TGCGCCAGCAGGGATACAGGGCCGACCTACAATGAGCAGTTCTTC. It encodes CASRDTGPTYNEQFF. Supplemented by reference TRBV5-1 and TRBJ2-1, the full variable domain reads KAGVTQTPRYLIKTRGQQVTLSCSPISGHRSVSWYQQTPGQGLQFLFEYFSETQRNKGNFPGRFSGRQFSNSRSEMNVSTLELGDSALYLCASRDTGPTYNEQFFGPGTRLTVL.

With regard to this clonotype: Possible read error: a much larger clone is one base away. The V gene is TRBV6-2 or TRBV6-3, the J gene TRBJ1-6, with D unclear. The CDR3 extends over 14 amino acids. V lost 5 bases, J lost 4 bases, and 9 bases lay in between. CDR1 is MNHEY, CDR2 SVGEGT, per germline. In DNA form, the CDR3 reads TGTGCCAGCAGTCAGGAGGTGTATAATTCACCCCTCCACTTT. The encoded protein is CASSQEVYNSPLHF.

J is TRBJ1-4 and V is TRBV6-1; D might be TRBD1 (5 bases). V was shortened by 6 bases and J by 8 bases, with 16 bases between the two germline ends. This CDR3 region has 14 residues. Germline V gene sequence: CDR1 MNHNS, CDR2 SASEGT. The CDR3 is CASRQPGRREKLFF. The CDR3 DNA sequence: TGTGCCAGCAGGCAACCGGGACGGCGGGAAAAACTGTTTTTT.

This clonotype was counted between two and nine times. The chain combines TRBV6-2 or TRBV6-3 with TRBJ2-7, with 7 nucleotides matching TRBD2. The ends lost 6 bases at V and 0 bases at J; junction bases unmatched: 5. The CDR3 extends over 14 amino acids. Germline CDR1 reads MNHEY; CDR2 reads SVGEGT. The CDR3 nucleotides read TGTGCCAGCAGGGGGAGGGCGGTCTCCTACGAGCAGTACTTC. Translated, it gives CASRGRAVSYEQYF.

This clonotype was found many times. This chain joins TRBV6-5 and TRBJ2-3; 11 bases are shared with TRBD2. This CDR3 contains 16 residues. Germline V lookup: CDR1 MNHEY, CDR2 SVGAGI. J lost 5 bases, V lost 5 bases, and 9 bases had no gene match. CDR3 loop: CASSGKASGRLDTQYF. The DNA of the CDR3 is TGTGCCAGCAGTGGGAAGGCTAGCGGGAGGTTAGATACGCAGTATTTT.

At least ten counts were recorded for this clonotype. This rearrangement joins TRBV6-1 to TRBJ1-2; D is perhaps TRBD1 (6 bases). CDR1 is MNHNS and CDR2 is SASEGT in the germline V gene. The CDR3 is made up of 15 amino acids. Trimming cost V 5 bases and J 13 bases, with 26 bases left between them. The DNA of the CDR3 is TGTGCCAGCAGTTATGGGGACACGGGGTCCCAGGGTCGCACCTTC. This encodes CASSYGDTGSQGRTF.

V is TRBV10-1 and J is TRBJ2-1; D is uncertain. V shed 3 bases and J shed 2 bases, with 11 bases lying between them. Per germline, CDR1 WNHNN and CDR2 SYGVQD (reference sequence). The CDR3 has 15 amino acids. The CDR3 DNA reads TGCGCCAGCAGTGACACCGGGTCTCCCTACAATGAGCAGTTCTTC. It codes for CASSDTGSPYNEQFF.

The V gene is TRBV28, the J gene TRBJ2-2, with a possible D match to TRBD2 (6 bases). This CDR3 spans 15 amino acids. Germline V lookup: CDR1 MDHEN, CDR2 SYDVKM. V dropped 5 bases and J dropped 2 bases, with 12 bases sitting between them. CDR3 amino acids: CASSKGLPNTGELFF. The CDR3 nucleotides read TGTGCCAGCAGTAAGGGACTTCCTAACACCGGGGAGCTGTTTTTT.

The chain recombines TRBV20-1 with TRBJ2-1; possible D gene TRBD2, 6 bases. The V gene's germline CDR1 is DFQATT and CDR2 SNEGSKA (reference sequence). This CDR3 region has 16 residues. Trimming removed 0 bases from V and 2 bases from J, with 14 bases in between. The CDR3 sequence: CSARDQDGGAYNEQFF. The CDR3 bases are TGCAGTGCTAGAGATCAGGATGGAGGGGCCTACAATGAGCAGTTCTTC.

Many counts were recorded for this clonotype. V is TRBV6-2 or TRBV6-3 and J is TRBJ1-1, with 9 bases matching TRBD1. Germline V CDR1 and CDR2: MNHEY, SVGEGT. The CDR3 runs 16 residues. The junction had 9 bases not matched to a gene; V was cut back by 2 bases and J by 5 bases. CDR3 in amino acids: CASSYLPRTGATEAFF. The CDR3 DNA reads TGTGCCAGCAGTTACCTCCCCCGGACAGGGGCAACTGAAGCTTTCTTT.

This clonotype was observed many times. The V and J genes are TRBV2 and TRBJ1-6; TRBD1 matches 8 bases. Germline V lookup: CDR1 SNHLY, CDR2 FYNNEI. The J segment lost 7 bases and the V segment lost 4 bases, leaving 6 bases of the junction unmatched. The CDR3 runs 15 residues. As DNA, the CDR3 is TGTGCCAGCAGTGGGGGACAGGCGTTGAATTCACCCCTCCACTTT. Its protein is CASSGGQALNSPLHF.

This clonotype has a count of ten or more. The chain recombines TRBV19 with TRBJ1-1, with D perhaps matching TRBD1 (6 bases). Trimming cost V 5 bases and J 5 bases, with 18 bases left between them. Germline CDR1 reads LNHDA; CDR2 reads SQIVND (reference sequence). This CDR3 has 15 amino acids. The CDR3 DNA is TGTGCCAGTAGTCAGGGGCTCCTGAGACGGACTGAAGCTTTCTTT. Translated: CASSQGLLRRTEAFF.

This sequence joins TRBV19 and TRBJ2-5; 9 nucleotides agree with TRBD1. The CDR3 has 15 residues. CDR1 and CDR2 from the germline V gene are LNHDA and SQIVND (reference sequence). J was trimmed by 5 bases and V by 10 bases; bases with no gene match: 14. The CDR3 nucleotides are TGTGCCACCACCCCCACAGGGGGCTGGGGGGAGACCCAGTACTTC. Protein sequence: CATTPTGGWGETQYF.

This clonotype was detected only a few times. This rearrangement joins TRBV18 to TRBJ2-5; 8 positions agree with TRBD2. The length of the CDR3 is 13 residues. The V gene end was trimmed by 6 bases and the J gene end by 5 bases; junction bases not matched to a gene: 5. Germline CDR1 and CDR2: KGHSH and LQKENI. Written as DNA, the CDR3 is TGTGCCAGCTCGTCGGGGGGGTTGGAGACCCAGTACTTC. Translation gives CASSSGGLETQYF.

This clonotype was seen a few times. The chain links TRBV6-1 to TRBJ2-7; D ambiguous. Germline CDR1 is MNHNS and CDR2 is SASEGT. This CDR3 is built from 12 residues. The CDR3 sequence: CAPRQHTYEQYF. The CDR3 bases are TGTGCGCCGCGGCAGCATACCTACGAGCAGTACTTC.

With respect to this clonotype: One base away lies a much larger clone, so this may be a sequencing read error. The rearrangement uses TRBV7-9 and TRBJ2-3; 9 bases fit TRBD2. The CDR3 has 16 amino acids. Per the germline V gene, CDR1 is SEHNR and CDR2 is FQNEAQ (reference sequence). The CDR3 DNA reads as TGTGCCAGCGGCTTATTCCTAGCGGGACGCACAGATACGCAGTATTTT. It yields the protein CASGLFLAGRTDTQYF.

The CDR3 DNA sequence: TGTGCCAGCAGCTCTGGGACTAGCGGGAGACAAGAGACCCAGTACTTC. It is translated as CASSSGTSGRQETQYF. This rearrangement joins TRBV7-2 to TRBJ2-5; TRBD2 matches 14 bases. This CDR3 contains 16 residues. Unmatched junction bases numbered 3, after V lost 4 bases and J lost 2 bases. Germline loops: CDR1 SGHTA, CDR2 FQGNSA. Based on the CDR3 plus reference TRBV7-2 and TRBJ2-5, the full variable domain is GAGVSQSPSNKVTEKGKDVELRCDPISGHTALYWYRQSLGQGLEFLIYFQGNSAPDKSGLPSDRFSAERTGGSVSTLTIQRTQQEDSAVYLCASSSGTSGRQETQYFGPGTRLLVL.

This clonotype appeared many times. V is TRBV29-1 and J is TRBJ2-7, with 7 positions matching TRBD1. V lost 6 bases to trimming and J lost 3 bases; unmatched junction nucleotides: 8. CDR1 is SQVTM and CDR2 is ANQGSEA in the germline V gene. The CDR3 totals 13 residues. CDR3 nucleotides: TGCAGCGTGACCGGGACAGACCACTACGAGCAGTACTTC. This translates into CSVTGTDHYEQYF.

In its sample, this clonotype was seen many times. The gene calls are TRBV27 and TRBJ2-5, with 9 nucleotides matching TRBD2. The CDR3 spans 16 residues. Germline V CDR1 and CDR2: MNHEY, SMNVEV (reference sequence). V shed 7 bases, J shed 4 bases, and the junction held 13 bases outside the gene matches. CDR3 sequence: CASTPNSGSAVETQYF. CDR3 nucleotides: TGTGCCAGCACCCCCAATAGCGGGAGCGCCGTAGAGACCCAGTACTTC.

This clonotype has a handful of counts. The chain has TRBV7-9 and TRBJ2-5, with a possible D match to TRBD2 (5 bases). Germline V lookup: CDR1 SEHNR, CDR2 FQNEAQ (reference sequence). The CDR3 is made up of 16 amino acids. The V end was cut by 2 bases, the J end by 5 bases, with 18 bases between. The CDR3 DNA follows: TGTGCCAGCAGCTTAAGGCGATCCGAGAGGGAGGAGACCCAGTACTTC. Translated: CASSLRRSEREETQYF.

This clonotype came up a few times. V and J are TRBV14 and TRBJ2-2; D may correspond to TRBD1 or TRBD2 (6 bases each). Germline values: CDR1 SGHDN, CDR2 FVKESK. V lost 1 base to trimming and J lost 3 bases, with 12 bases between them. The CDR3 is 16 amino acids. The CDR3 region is CASSQVGGHYTGELFF. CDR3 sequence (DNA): TGTGCCAGCAGCCAAGTCGGGGGACATTACACCGGGGAGCTGTTTTTT.

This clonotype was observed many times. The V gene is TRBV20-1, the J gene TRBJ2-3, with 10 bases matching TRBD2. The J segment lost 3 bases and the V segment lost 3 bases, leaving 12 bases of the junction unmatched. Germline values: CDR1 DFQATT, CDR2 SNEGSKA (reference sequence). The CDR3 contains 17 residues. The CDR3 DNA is TGCAGTGCTAGTAGTTTGGCTAGCGGGAGTGTAACAGATACGCAGTATTTT. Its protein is CSASSLASGSVTDTQYF.

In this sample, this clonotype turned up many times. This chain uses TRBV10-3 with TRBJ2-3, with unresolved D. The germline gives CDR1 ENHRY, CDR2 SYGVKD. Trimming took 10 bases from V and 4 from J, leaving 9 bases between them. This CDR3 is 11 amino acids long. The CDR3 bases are TGTGCCACCCAGCAAGCAGATACGCAGTATTTT. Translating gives CATQQADTQYF.

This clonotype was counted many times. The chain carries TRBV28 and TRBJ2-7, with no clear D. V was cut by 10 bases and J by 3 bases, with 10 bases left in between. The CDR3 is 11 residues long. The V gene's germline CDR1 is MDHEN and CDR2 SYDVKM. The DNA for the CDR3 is TGTGCCACCGTTCAACTCTACGAGCAGTACTTC. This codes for CATVQLYEQYF. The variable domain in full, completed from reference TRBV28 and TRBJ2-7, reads DVKVTQSSRYLVKRTGEKVFLECVQDMDHENMFWYRQDPGLGLRLIYFSYDVKMKEKGDIPEGYSVSREKKERFSLILESASTNQTSMYLCATVQLYEQYFGPGTRLTVT.

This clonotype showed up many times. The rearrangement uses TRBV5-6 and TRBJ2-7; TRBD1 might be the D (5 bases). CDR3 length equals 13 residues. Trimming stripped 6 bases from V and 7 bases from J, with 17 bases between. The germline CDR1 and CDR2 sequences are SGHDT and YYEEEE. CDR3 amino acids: CASKFQQAGEQYF. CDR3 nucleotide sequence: TGTGCCAGCAAATTCCAACAGGCTGGAGAGCAGTACTTC.

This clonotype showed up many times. The CDR3 nucleotides are TGTGCCAGCAGCCACGGCCCTAGTGGCTACACCTTC. Its protein product is CASSHGPSGYTF. This chain links TRBV7-9 with TRBJ1-2; D gene ambiguous. The germline V and J ends were trimmed by 5 bases and 7 bases, with 11 bases remaining between them. This CDR3 spans 12 amino acids. Germline values: CDR1 SEHNR, CDR2 FQNEAQ (reference sequence).

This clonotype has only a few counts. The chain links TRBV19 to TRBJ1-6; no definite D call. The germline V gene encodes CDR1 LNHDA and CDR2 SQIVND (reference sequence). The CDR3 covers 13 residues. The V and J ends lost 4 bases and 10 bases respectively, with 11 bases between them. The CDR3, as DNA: TGTGCCAGTAGTAGCCCAGGACGATCACCCCTCCACTTT. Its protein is CASSSPGRSPLHF. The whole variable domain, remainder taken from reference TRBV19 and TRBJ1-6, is DGGITQSPKYLFRKEGQNVTLSCEQNLNHDAMYWYRQDPGQGLRLIYYSQIVNDFQKGDIAEGYSVSREKKESFPLTVTSAQKNPTAFYLCASSSPGRSPLHFGNGTRLTVT.

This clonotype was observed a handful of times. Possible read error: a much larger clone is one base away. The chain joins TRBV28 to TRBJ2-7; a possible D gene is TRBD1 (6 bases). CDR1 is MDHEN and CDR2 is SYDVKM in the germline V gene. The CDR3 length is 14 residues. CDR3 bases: TGTGCCGGCAGTTTTTTCAGGGGCGCGTACGAGCAGTACTTC. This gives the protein CAGSFFRGAYEQYF.